These T cell receptor beta chains were read from a single sample in a study of blood T cells in healthy people across ages. TCRdb recomputed calls from the 5' RACE reads with MiXCR, one row per CDR3 protein. The sample has 1.5 million to 2 million distinct CDR3 sequences, 40% to 55% seen once. The sequenced sample was blood. The source is a woman between 35 and 50 years old in good health. Both conserved end residues are part of each CDR3. A D gene is named only where the DNA matches it firmly. For some rows the clone size is stated as once, few or many, or as a class when expanded; others skip it.

v_call: TRBV7-6
j_call: TRBJ2-1
clone_size: -
d_call: TRBD2
cdr3_nt: TGTGCCAGCAGCTTAGGGGCGCTAGCGGGGGGGTTAACCTGGTTCTTC
cdr3_aa: CASSLGALAGGLTWFF

v_call: TRBV6-5
j_call: TRBJ2-7
clone_size: -
d_call: -
cdr3_nt: TGTGCCAGCACGCCGACAGTGGGGACCGAGCAGTACTTC
cdr3_aa: CASTPTVGTEQYF

v_call: TRBV7-2
j_call: TRBJ1-6
clone_size: -
d_call: -
cdr3_nt: TGTGCCAGCAGCTTAGCCGAAGGACAGTTTTATAATTCACCCCTCCACTTT
cdr3_aa: CASSLAEGQFYNSPLHF

v_call: TRBV20-1
j_call: TRBJ2-1
clone_size: -
d_call: TRBD2
cdr3_nt: TGCAGTGCTGTCCGGCGGGGGGGATACAATGAGCAGTTCTTC
cdr3_aa: CSAVRRGGYNEQFF

v_call: TRBV7-9
j_call: TRBJ2-5
clone_size: -
d_call: -
cdr3_nt: TGTGCCAGCACCACCGCACTCCGACACAACCAAGAGACCCAGTACTTC
cdr3_aa: CASTTALRHNQETQYF

v_call: TRBV10-1
j_call: TRBJ2-4
clone_size: few
d_call: -
cdr3_nt: TGCGCCAGCAACCGGGACCAGAGGCCCAAAAACATTCAGTACTTC
cdr3_aa: CASNRDQRPKNIQYF

v_call: TRBV28
j_call: TRBJ2-7
clone_size: -
d_call: TRBD1
cdr3_nt: TGTGCCAGCAGCCCACAGGGGACCTTTTGGTACGAGCAGTACTTC
cdr3_aa: CASSPQGTFWYEQYF

v_call: TRBV9
j_call: TRBJ2-1
clone_size: -
d_call: -
cdr3_nt: TGTGCCAGCAGCGTATCCCTCTTCCTTAATGAGCAGTTCTTC
cdr3_aa: CASSVSLFLNEQFF

v_call: TRBV7-3
j_call: TRBJ2-3
clone_size: -
d_call: -
cdr3_nt: TGTGCCAGCGGGAATGAACCCACAGATACGCAGTATTTT
cdr3_aa: CASGNEPTDTQYF

v_call: TRBV7-2
j_call: TRBJ2-1
clone_size: -
d_call: TRBD2
cdr3_nt: TGTGCCAGCAGCTCCCAAACCCCGACTAGCGGGGGGATTGAGCAGTTCTTC
cdr3_aa: CASSSQTPTSGGIEQFF

v_call: TRBV29-1
j_call: TRBJ2-3
clone_size: -
d_call: -
cdr3_nt: TGCAGCGTTGCAGGTTTTGGGGTCATCAGCACAGATACGCAGTATTTT
cdr3_aa: CSVAGFGVISTDTQYF

v_call: TRBV20-1
j_call: TRBJ2-3
clone_size: -
d_call: TRBD1
cdr3_nt: TGCAGTGCTAGGACGACAGGGGGCGAAGATACGCAGTATTTT
cdr3_aa: CSARTTGGEDTQYF

v_call: TRBV6-6
j_call: TRBJ1-1
clone_size: -
d_call: -
cdr3_nt: TGTGCCAGCAGTTACGAGGGGGGGGCCACCGGCCATGAAGCTTTCTTT
cdr3_aa: CASSYEGGATGHEAFF

v_call: TRBV9
j_call: TRBJ2-7
clone_size: few
d_call: TRBD2
cdr3_nt: TGTGCCAGCAGCGCCTCAAGACTAGCGGCCTCCTACAATGAGCAGTACTTC
cdr3_aa: CASSASRLAASYNEQYF

v_call: TRBV6-5
j_call: TRBJ1-2
clone_size: few
d_call: -
cdr3_nt: TGTGCCAGCAGTTACGGACGGGAAACTGGCTACACCTTC
cdr3_aa: CASSYGRETGYTF

v_call: TRBV28
j_call: TRBJ2-7
clone_size: few
d_call: -
cdr3_nt: TGTGCCAGTACCAGGGGATTCAGGGCCTACGAGCAGTACTTC
cdr3_aa: CASTRGFRAYEQYF

v_call: TRBV6-2/TRBV6-3
j_call: TRBJ2-3
clone_size: -
d_call: TRBD2
cdr3_nt: TGTGCCAGCAGTTACCCGACTACTAGCGGCACTAGCACAGATACGCAGTATTTT
cdr3_aa: CASSYPTTSGTSTDTQYF

v_call: TRBV4-3
j_call: TRBJ2-1
clone_size: few
d_call: -
cdr3_nt: TGCGCCAGCAGCCAAGTTGGAGGGGATGAGCAGTTCTTC
cdr3_aa: CASSQVGGDEQFF

v_call: TRBV4-3
j_call: TRBJ2-1
clone_size: -
d_call: -
cdr3_nt: TGCGCCAGCAGCCCAACCGGTTTGGGGGAGGAGCAGTTCTTC
cdr3_aa: CASSPTGLGEEQFF

v_call: TRBV7-2
j_call: TRBJ2-3
clone_size: -
d_call: TRBD2
cdr3_nt: TGTGCCAGCAGCTTTTTAGCGGGGGGGTCGGTAGATACGCAGTATTTT
cdr3_aa: CASSFLAGGSVDTQYF

v_call: TRBV20-1
j_call: TRBJ2-1
clone_size: -
d_call: -
cdr3_nt: TGCAGTGCGCCATTTAACAGCCACGCGCAGTTCTTC
cdr3_aa: CSAPFNSHAQFF

v_call: TRBV29-1
j_call: TRBJ1-2
clone_size: -
d_call: -
cdr3_nt: TGCAGCGTTGAAGATTATGGGGACGTGAGCTATGGCTACACCTTC
cdr3_aa: CSVEDYGDVSYGYTF

v_call: TRBV20-1
j_call: TRBJ2-7
clone_size: -
d_call: TRBD2
cdr3_nt: TGCAGTGCTAGAGTGAACCCCGGGACTAGCAACGAGCAGTACTTC
cdr3_aa: CSARVNPGTSNEQYF

v_call: TRBV7-8
j_call: TRBJ1-5
clone_size: -
d_call: -
cdr3_nt: TGTGCCAGTCGACCTCATGGAGGCAATCAGCCCCAGCATTTT
cdr3_aa: CASRPHGGNQPQHF

v_call: TRBV4-3
j_call: TRBJ1-2
clone_size: -
d_call: -
cdr3_nt: TGCGCCAGCAGCCAAGACACCTACAACTATGGCTACACCTTC
cdr3_aa: CASSQDTYNYGYTF

v_call: TRBV6-2/TRBV6-3
j_call: TRBJ2-1
clone_size: few
d_call: TRBD2
cdr3_nt: TGTGCCAGCAGGGACGGGGGGGGTTCCAATGAGCAGTTCTTC
cdr3_aa: CASRDGGGSNEQFF

v_call: TRBV5-1
j_call: TRBJ1-2
clone_size: -
d_call: -
cdr3_nt: TGCGCCAGCAGCTCCGACAGGAAACGAATAAACTATGGCTACACCTTC
cdr3_aa: CASSSDRKRINYGYTF

v_call: TRBV9
j_call: TRBJ2-6
clone_size: few
d_call: TRBD2
cdr3_nt: TGTGCCAGCAGCAGCCTAGCGGGGGCCTCTGGGGCCAACGTCCTGACTTTC
cdr3_aa: CASSSLAGASGANVLTF

v_call: TRBV5-8
j_call: TRBJ1-6
clone_size: -
d_call: TRBD1
cdr3_nt: TGTGCCAGCAGCTTGGTGTGGACAGGGGGATATTCGCCCCTCCACTTT
cdr3_aa: CASSLVWTGGYSPLHF

v_call: TRBV4-3
j_call: TRBJ2-7
clone_size: -
d_call: TRBD1
cdr3_nt: TGCGCCAGCAGCCAAGAGGGACAGGGGATCTACGAGCAGTACTTC
cdr3_aa: CASSQEGQGIYEQYF

v_call: TRBV28
j_call: TRBJ1-5
clone_size: few
d_call: -
cdr3_nt: TGTGCCAGCAGTTCTAGGGATTTGAGGCAGCCCCAGCATTTT
cdr3_aa: CASSSRDLRQPQHF

v_call: TRBV19
j_call: TRBJ1-2
clone_size: -
d_call: TRBD1
cdr3_nt: TGTGCCAGTAGTGGTGGACAGGGAGGGAGCGGCTACACCTTC
cdr3_aa: CASSGGQGGSGYTF

v_call: TRBV29-1
j_call: TRBJ1-1
clone_size: few
d_call: TRBD1
cdr3_nt: TGCAGTGCTGACAGGGGAAACACTGAAGCTTTCTTT
cdr3_aa: CSADRGNTEAFF

v_call: TRBV6-5
j_call: TRBJ1-4
clone_size: -
d_call: -
cdr3_nt: TGTGCCAGCAAACGAGGGTGGAATGAAAAACTGTTTTTT
cdr3_aa: CASKRGWNEKLFF

v_call: TRBV13
j_call: TRBJ2-3
clone_size: -
d_call: -
cdr3_nt: TGTGCCAGCAGCCTCGGGACGTGGTCAGATACGCAGTATTTT
cdr3_aa: CASSLGTWSDTQYF